A selection of T cell receptor beta chains follows, all from one sample in a study of blood T cell repertoires in COVID-19. Measured with immunoSEQ multiplex PCR; TCRdb has only the in-frame clones, and not every one. The sample holds a few hundred thousand clones, over 85% seen once. The material sequenced was PBMCs or T cells enriched from blood (not recorded which). Receptors originate from a woman between 50 and 59 years old who had been exposed to COVID-19. Both conserved end residues are trimmed from each CDR3. The order of the fields is V gene, J gene, CDR3 protein.

TRBV2	TRBJ2-5	ASSDEGLGSETQY
TRBV20-1	TRBJ2-1	SATTEEQF
TRBV6-5	TRBJ1-2	ASSRASRNYGYT
TRBV4-2	TRBJ1-4	ASSPDGVLGEKLF
TRBV6-5	TRBJ2-7	ASRRTGTGGYEQY
TRBV19	TRBJ1-6	ASSIVQGSPLH
TRBV11-2	TRBJ2-5	ASSLRSGEPQETQY
TRBV2	TRBJ1-2	ASSEPYRGGGYT
TRBV28	TRBJ1-2	ASSSGAPNYGYT
TRBV2	TRBJ1-5	ASDPKGYNQPQH
TRBV27	TRBJ2-3	ASSRTSRADTQY
TRBV28	TRBJ1-5	ASSLVPENQPQH
TRBV6-5	TRBJ1-2	ASSFRDSQGYT
TRBV10-3	TRBJ2-3	ATKAGGNTDTQY
TRBV19	TRBJ2-6	ASSRGQGFSGANVLT
TRBV5-1	TRBJ2-5	ASSKGQQETQY
TRBV2	TRBJ2-3	ASSEISGEFTDTQY
TRBV16	TRBJ1-6	ASAAGDNSPLH
TRBV12-3/TRBV12-4	TRBJ1-2	ASSLGTEGYT
TRBV4-2	TRBJ2-2	ASSQDSGQASGELF
TRBV28	TRBJ1-6	ASSEAQGVFHSPLH
TRBV15	TRBJ1-5	ATSRDSAGPPQH